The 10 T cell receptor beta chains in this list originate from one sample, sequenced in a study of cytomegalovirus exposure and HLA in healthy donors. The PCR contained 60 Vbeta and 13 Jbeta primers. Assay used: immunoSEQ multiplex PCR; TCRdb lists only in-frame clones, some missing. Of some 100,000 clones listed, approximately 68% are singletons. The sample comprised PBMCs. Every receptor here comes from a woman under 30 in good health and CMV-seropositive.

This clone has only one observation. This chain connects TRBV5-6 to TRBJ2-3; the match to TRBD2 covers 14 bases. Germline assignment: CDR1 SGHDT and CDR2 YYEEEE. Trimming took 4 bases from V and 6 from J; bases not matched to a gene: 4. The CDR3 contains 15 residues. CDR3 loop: CASSRGLAGVDTQYF. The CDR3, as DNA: TGTGCCAGCAGCCGGGGACTAGCGGGAGTCGATACGCAGTATTTT.

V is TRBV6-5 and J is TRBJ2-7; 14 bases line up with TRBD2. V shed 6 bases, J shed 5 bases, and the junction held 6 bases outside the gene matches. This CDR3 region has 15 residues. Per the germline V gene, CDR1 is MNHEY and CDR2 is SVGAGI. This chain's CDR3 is CASRPGLAGDDEQYF. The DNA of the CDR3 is TGTGCCAGCAGACCGGGACTAGCGGGAGACGACGAGCAGTACTTC.

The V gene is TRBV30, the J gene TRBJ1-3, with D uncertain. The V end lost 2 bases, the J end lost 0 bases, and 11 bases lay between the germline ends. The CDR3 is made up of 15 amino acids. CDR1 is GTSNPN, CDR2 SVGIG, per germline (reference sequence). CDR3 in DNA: TGTGCCTGGAGTACCACAGCCACCTCTGGAAACACCATATATTTT. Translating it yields CAWSTTATSGNTIYF.

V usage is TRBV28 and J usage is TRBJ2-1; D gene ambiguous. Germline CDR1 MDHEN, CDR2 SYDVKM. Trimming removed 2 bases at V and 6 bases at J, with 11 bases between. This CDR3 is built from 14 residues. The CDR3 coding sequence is TGTGCCAGCAGTTTACTGGCCCCCATCAATGAGCAGTTCTTC. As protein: CASSLLAPINEQFF.

CDR3 protein: CASSPPQGTEAFF. CDR3 DNA: TGTGCCAGCTCACCACCACAGGGCACTGAAGCTTTCTTT. The chain carries TRBV18 and TRBJ1-1; the D gene is possibly TRBD1 (6 bases). The CDR3 contains 13 residues. V lost 0 bases to trimming and J lost 4 bases, with 6 bases between them. The germline V gene encodes CDR1 KGHSH and CDR2 LQKENI.

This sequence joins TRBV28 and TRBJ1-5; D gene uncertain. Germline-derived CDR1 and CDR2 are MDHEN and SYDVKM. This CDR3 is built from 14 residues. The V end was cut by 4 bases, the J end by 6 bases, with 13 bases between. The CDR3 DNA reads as TGTGCCAGCAGTTCGCCCCCCCACGGTCAGCCCCAGCATTTT. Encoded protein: CASSSPPHGQPQHF.

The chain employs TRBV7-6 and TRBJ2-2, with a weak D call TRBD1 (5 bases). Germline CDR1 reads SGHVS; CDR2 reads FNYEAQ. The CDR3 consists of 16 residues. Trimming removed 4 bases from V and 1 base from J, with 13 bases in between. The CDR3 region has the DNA TGTGCCAGCAGCTGGCAGGGTTCCGGGAACACCGGGGAGCTGTTTTTT. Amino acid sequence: CASSWQGSGNTGELFF. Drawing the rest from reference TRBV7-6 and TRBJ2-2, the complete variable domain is GAGVSQSPRYKVTKRGQDVALRCDPISGHVSLYWYRQALGQGPEFLTYFNYEAQQDKSGLPNDRFSAERPEGSISTLTIQRTEQRDSAMYRCASSWQGSGNTGELFFGEGSRLTVL.

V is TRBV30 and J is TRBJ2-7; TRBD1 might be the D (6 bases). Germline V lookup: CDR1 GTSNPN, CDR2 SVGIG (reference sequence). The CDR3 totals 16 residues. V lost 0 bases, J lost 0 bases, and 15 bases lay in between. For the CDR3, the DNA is TGTGCCTGGAGTGTTCGAAGGACAGCCTCCTCCTACGAGCAGTACTTC. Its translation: CAWSVRRTASSYEQYF.

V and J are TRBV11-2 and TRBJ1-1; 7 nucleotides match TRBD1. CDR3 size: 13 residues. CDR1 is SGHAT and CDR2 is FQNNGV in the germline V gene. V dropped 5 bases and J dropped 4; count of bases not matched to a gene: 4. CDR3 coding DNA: TGTGCCAGCAGCAGTAACAGGGGCACTGAAGCTTTCTTT. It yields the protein CASSSNRGTEAFF.

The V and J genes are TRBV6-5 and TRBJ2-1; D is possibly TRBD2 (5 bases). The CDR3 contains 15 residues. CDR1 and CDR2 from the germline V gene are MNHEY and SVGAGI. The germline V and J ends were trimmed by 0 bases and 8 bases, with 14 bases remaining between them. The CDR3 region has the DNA TGTGCCAGCAGTTACTCGGGAGAAACTCTCCATGAGCAGTTCTTC. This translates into CASSYSGETLHEQFF.